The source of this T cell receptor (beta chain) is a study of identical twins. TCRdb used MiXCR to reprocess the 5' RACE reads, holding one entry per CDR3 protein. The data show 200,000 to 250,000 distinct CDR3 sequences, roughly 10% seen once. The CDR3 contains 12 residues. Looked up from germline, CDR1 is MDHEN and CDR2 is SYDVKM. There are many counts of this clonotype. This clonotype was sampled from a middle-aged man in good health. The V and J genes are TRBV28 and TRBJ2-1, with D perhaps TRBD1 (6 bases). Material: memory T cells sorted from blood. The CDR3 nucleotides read TGTACGGCCGGGACACCCCTCGATGAGCAGTTCTTC. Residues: CTAGTPLDEQFF. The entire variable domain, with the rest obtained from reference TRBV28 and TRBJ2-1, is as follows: DVKVTQSSRYLVKRTGEKVFLECVQDMDHENMFWYRQDPGLGLRLIYFSYDVKMKEKGDIPEGYSVSREKKERFSLILESASTNQTSMYLCTAGTPLDEQFFGPGTRLTVL.